A selection of T cell receptor beta chains follows, all from one sample in a study of blood T cell repertoires in COVID-19. Clones were sequenced by immunoSEQ multiplex PCR, and TCRdb holds only the in-frame ones, with some missing. The sample gives 450,000 to 500,000 clones, roughly 88% of which show up once; about 3.2% is in the top ten. The specimen was peripheral blood. These TCRs come from a human donor in a cohort sampled during active COVID-19. The CDR3 runs from the conserved cysteine through the conserved F or W. Fields, in order: V gene, D gene, J gene, clone size, CDR3 protein, CDR3 DNA. The D gene is left open where the match is weak. A row's size may be missing; if present it is once, few, many or a size class.

>TRBV6-1|TRBD1|TRBJ1-2|once
CASNSRQGANYGYTF
TGTGCCAGCAACTCCCGACAGGGGGCAAACTATGGCTACACCTTC
>TRBV28|TRBD1|TRBJ2-5|.
CASSTGTGRRETQYF
TGTGCCAGCAGCACCGGGACAGGGAGACGGGAGACCCAGTACTTC
>TRBV19|.|TRBJ1-2|.
CASSRQAEGYTF
TGTGCCAGTAGTAGACAGGCGGAAGGCTACACCTTC
>TRBV30|TRBD1|TRBJ1-5|.
CAWSANRGKEPQHF
TGTGCCTGGAGTGCTAACAGGGGTAAAGAGCCCCAGCATTTT
>TRBV30|.|TRBJ1-5|.
CAWSVLRSNQPQHF
TGTGCCTGGAGTGTACTCAGGAGCAATCAGCCCCAGCATTTT
>TRBV5-5|.|TRBJ1-1|.
CASSEGLGTEAFF
TGTGCCAGCAGCGAGGGCCTGGGCACTGAAGCTTTCTTT
>TRBV12-3/TRBV12-4|.|TRBJ2-1|.
CASSLNGKGFF
TGTGCCAGCAGTTTAAACGGGAAGGGGTTCTTC
>TRBV9|TRBD1|TRBJ2-7|.
CASSVVGDSFYEQYF
TGTGCCAGCAGCGTAGTCGGGGACAGTTTCTACGAGCAGTACTTC
>TRBV11-3|TRBD1|TRBJ2-7|.
CASSFRGRQTEQYF
TGTGCCAGCAGCTTCAGGGGGCGGCAAACCGAGCAGTACTTC
>TRBV6-5|.|TRBJ2-6|.
CASSYGLPGANVLTF
TGTGCCAGCAGTTACGGGCTACCGGGGGCCAACGTCCTGACTTTC
>TRBV5-6|TRBD1|TRBJ2-1|.
CASSLARQGGFRNEQFF
TGTGCCAGCAGCTTGGCTCGACAGGGGGGATTTAGGAATGAGCAGTTCTTC
>TRBV28|.|TRBJ1-1|few
CASRGRTEAFF
TGTGCCAGCAGGGGCCGAACTGAAGCTTTCTTT
>TRBV6-5|.|TRBJ1-1|.
CASSYSMNTEAFF
TGTGCCAGCAGTTACAGCATGAACACTGAAGCTTTCTTT
>TRBV6-5|TRBD1|TRBJ1-2|.
CASRETGANYGYTF
TGTGCCAGCAGGGAGACAGGGGCAAACTATGGCTACACCTTC
>TRBV15|.|TRBJ2-2|.
CATGSLRGYGTGELFF
TGTGCCACCGGCTCCCTAAGGGGGTATGGGACCGGGGAGCTGTTTTTT
>TRBV28|TRBD1|TRBJ1-5|.
CASSRPGQGDQPQHF
TGTGCCAGCAGTCGTCCGGGACAGGGGGATCAGCCCCAGCATTTT
>TRBV9|.|TRBJ2-2|.
CASSVSSGVLTGELFF
TGTGCCAGCAGCGTAAGCTCAGGGGTTCTCACCGGGGAGCTGTTTTTT
>TRBV21-1|.|TRBJ2-7|.
CASSNPRGDRGGYEQYF
TGTGCCAGCAGCAACCCCAGGGGGGACAGGGGTGGCTACGAGCAGTACTTC
>TRBV7-9|.|TRBJ2-3|.
CASSPTPTGSTDTQYF
TGTGCCAGCAGCCCCACCCCGACGGGTAGCACAGATACGCAGTATTTT
>TRBV5-1|TRBD2|TRBJ2-5|.
CASSRSGLAVQETQYF
TGCGCCAGCAGCCGCTCCGGACTAGCAGTACAAGAGACCCAGTACTTC
>TRBV24-1|.|TRBJ2-4|.
CATSAEPVPGWAKNIQYF
TGTGCCACCAGTGCTGAACCCGTCCCGGGATGGGCCAAAAACATTCAGTACTTC
>TRBV11-3|.|TRBJ2-3|.
CASSLGSPERTDTQYF
TGTGCCAGCAGCTTAGGGTCCCCGGAGCGAACAGATACGCAGTATTTT
>TRBV3-1/TRBV3-2|TRBD2|TRBJ2-1|.
CASSQVGLAGGNEQFF
TGTGCCAGCAGCCAAGTGGGACTAGCGGGAGGGAATGAGCAGTTCTTC
>TRBV7-9|TRBD1|TRBJ1-1|once
CASSSQGQVIPEAFF
TGTGCCAGCAGCTCCCAGGGACAGGTCATACCCGAAGCTTTCTTT
>TRBV29-1|TRBD1|TRBJ2-3|once
CSADLPGQGPTDTQYF
TGCAGCGCAGATTTACCGGGACAGGGGCCCACAGATACGCAGTATTTT
>TRBV5-1|.|TRBJ2-1|.
CASSHGGTYNEQFF
TGCGCCAGCAGCCATGGAGGGACGTACAATGAGCAGTTCTTC
>TRBV9|.|TRBJ2-2|few
CASTVGGHTSSGELFF
TGTGCCAGCACCGTAGGGGGACACACTTCAAGCGGGGAGCTGTTTTTT
>TRBV28|.|TRBJ1-2|.
CASSSRGPGYTF
TGTGCCAGCAGTTCCAGGGGCCCTGGCTACACCTTC
>TRBV29-1|.|TRBJ1-1|.
CSSSRDTEAFF
TGCAGCTCATCGCGGGACACTGAAGCTTTCTTT
>TRBV27|TRBD2|TRBJ2-1|.
CASSVGGRAPYNEQFF
TGTGCCAGCAGCGTGGGGGGGAGGGCCCCCTACAATGAGCAGTTCTTC
>TRBV19|TRBD2|TRBJ2-1|.
CASSSAWGLAGVRSYNEQFF
TGTGCCAGTAGTTCCGCCTGGGGACTAGCGGGAGTAAGGTCCTACAATGAGCAGTTCTTC
>TRBV9|.|TRBJ1-6|.
CASSGADPRRSPLHF
TGTGCCAGCAGCGGAGCGGACCCGAGGCGGTCACCCCTCCACTTT
>TRBV7-9|.|TRBJ2-1|.
CASSPSGGYNEQFF
TGTGCCAGCAGCCCTAGTGGTGGCTACAATGAGCAGTTCTTC
>TRBV9|TRBD1|TRBJ1-2|.
CASSDGLGTAIYGYTF
TGTGCCAGCAGCGACGGTCTGGGGACAGCCATCTATGGCTACACCTTC
>TRBV28|.|TRBJ2-7|.
CASSWRGQTSYEQYF
TGTGCCAGCAGCTGGAGGGGGCAGACCTCCTACGAGCAGTACTTC
>TRBV5-6|.|TRBJ1-4|.
CASSLAGWEKLFF
TGTGCCAGCAGCTTGGCAGGGTGGGAAAAACTGTTTTTT
>TRBV7-3|.|TRBJ2-3|.
CASSLSLAGWDTQYF
TGTGCCAGCAGCTTAAGTCTTGCAGGGTGGGATACGCAGTATTTT
>TRBV12-5|TRBD2|TRBJ2-2|many
CASGPSGLAAVPGELFF
TGTGCTAGTGGTCCCTCTGGGCTAGCGGCAGTCCCGGGGGAGCTGTTTTTT
>TRBV7-3|TRBD2|TRBJ2-3|.
CASSPKRGSTDTQYF
TGTGCCAGCAGCCCCAAGCGGGGGAGCACAGATACGCAGTATTTT
>TRBV7-9|TRBD1|TRBJ2-7|.
CASSARTGSGYEQYF
TGTGCCAGCAGCGCCCGGACAGGCTCTGGCTACGAGCAGTACTTC
>TRBV30|TRBD2|TRBJ2-3|.
CAWGAGTSGRATDTQYF
TGTGCCTGGGGGGCCGGGACTAGCGGGAGGGCCACAGATACGCAGTATTTT
>TRBV7-2|.|TRBJ2-5|.
CASSLQGPETQYF
TGTGCCAGCAGCTTACAGGGGCCGGAGACCCAGTACTTC
>TRBV9|TRBD2|TRBJ2-3|.
CASSVAVSGRGRDTQYF
TGTGCCAGCAGCGTAGCGGTTAGCGGGAGGGGTAGAGATACGCAGTATTTT